This is a list of T cell receptor beta chains from one sample in a study of cytomegalovirus exposure and HLA in healthy donors. The table came from immunoSEQ multiplex PCR; TCRdb's copy has only in-frame clones and leaves some out. The sample records over 150,000 clones, around two thirds being singletons. Sequencing was performed on PBMCs. The receptors shown here come from a middle-aged man in good health and CMV-seronegative. Both conserved end residues are trimmed from each CDR3. The order of the fields is V gene, J gene, CDR3 protein.

>TRBV5-8|TRBJ1-5
ASSMDSSNQPQH
>TRBV6-4|TRBJ1-2
ASSDPRRPPGQAHSFNYGYT
>TRBV4-1|TRBJ2-1
ASSHLSFRSSYNEQF
>TRBV27|TRBJ1-2
ASSLSPDGAAPNYGYT
>TRBV6-5|TRBJ1-2
ASSYWSYGYT
>TRBV11-2|TRBJ1-5
ASSESTLQPQH
>TRBV6-1|TRBJ2-7
ASSASAGGSAYEQY
>TRBV7-3|TRBJ2-3
ASSLRGTSGGNTDTQY
>TRBV7-2|TRBJ2-3
ASSFRRTGWTLDTQY
>TRBV27|TRBJ1-1
ASSLRTGDQGPGNTEAF
>TRBV6-5|TRBJ2-7
ASSYLDRTSYEQY
>TRBV27|TRBJ1-4
ASSLGGRLF
>TRBV18|TRBJ1-4
ASSPLDRTNEKLF
>TRBV7-2|TRBJ2-2
ASSLAGPNTGELF
>TRBV10-1|TRBJ2-5
ASSDPGLLETQY